This is a list of T cell receptor beta chains from one sample in a study of T cell repertoires in cytomegalovirus infection. One entry per CDR3 protein results from TCRdb running MiXCR on the reads. Here the sample spans approximately 700,000 distinct CDR3 sequences, 35% being singletons. Sequencing was performed on PBMCs. These receptors all come from a human donor in good health (CMV status not recorded). Some clones in this sample may be carry-over from other donors' samples. Each CDR3 is given with its conserved first and last residue. Each record gives: J gene, D gene, clone size, V gene, CDR3 DNA, CDR3 protein. The D gene is left open where the match is weak. Clone size is shown for a subset of rows, as once, few, many or a class of expanded clone.

J: TRBJ2-3
D: NA
size: few
V: TRBV11-2
DNA: TGTGCCAGCAGCGGCGGGCCCGCCACAGATACGCAGTATTTT
CDR3: CASSGGPATDTQYF

J: TRBJ1-1
D: NA
size: few
V: TRBV27
DNA: TGTGCCAGCAGTTTAGCGATGTTGGCGGGGGCCGCTGAAGCTTTCTTT
CDR3: CASSLAMLAGAAEAFF

J: TRBJ1-1
D: NA
size: many
V: TRBV6-1
DNA: TGTGCCAGCAGTGTTCAGAACACTGAAGCTTTCTTT
CDR3: CASSVQNTEAFF

J: TRBJ1-4
D: TRBD1
size: NA
V: TRBV7-2
DNA: TGTGCCAGCAGCCCGCCCGGGACAGCTTATAATGAAAAACTGTTTTTT
CDR3: CASSPPGTAYNEKLFF

J: TRBJ2-1
D: TRBD2
size: NA
V: TRBV3-1
DNA: TGTGCCAGCAGCCAGAGCGGGGGAGGTTACAATGAGCAGTTCTTC
CDR3: CASSQSGGGYNEQFF

J: TRBJ2-7
D: TRBD1
size: few
V: TRBV5-4
DNA: TGTGCCAGCAGCTTCCAGACAGGGGGCCTCTACGAGCAGTACTTC
CDR3: CASSFQTGGLYEQYF

J: TRBJ2-7
D: NA
size: NA
V: TRBV7-8
DNA: TGTGCCAGCAGCTTAGAAAGGCTCTCCTACGAGCAGTACTTC
CDR3: CASSLERLSYEQYF

J: TRBJ2-7
D: NA
size: NA
V: TRBV20-1
DNA: TGCAGCATTTCCGGGACGGAGTACGAGCAGTACTTC
CDR3: CSISGTEYEQYF

J: TRBJ2-7
D: NA
size: NA
V: TRBV5-5
DNA: TGTGCCAGCAGCTGGTCGGCAGGGGCGGGGGAGCAGTACTTC
CDR3: CASSWSAGAGEQYF

J: TRBJ2-7
D: NA
size: many
V: TRBV7-8
DNA: TGTGCCAGCAGCTTAGTCGACTATTCCTACGAGCAGTACTTC
CDR3: CASSLVDYSYEQYF

J: TRBJ2-7
D: NA
size: NA
V: TRBV5-1
DNA: TGCGCCAGCAGTTTTACAGGGAAGGAGCAGTACTTC
CDR3: CASSFTGKEQYF

J: TRBJ1-1
D: NA
size: NA
V: TRBV12-3/TRBV12-4
DNA: TGTGCCAGCAGCCAAAGACGGACCGCCCGGAACACTGAAGCTTTCTTT
CDR3: CASSQRRTARNTEAFF

J: TRBJ2-1
D: NA
size: NA
V: TRBV6-2/TRBV6-3
DNA: TGTGCCAGCAGTTTGGGCGGGATCTCTCTCGATGAGCAGTTCTTC
CDR3: CASSLGGISLDEQFF

J: TRBJ1-6
D: TRBD1
size: few
V: TRBV11-2
DNA: TGTGCCAGCAGCTCCCCGACAGGGTCACCCCTCCACTTT
CDR3: CASSSPTGSPLHF

J: TRBJ2-1
D: NA
size: few
V: TRBV29-1
DNA: TGCAGCGCGGCCGAATCCCGGGGGCTATACAATGAGCAGTTCTTC
CDR3: CSAAESRGLYNEQFF

J: TRBJ2-7
D: NA
size: NA
V: TRBV7-9
DNA: TGTGCCAGCAGCTTGCGGGACAGCCGGGCCGAGCAGTACTTC
CDR3: CASSLRDSRAEQYF

J: TRBJ2-1
D: TRBD2
size: NA
V: TRBV19
DNA: TGTGCCAGTAGCCCGCGGGAGGCCCCGCAGTTCTTC
CDR3: CASSPREAPQFF

J: TRBJ2-2
D: NA
size: many
V: TRBV7-8
DNA: TGTGCCAGCAGCCCCATACTGGACTACTTAAACACCGGGGAGCTGTTTTTT
CDR3: CASSPILDYLNTGELFF

J: TRBJ2-4
D: TRBD1
size: few
V: TRBV20-1
DNA: TGCAGTGCTAGAAGGACAGGGGAGCCCTTAGCCAAAAACATTCAGTACTTC
CDR3: CSARRTGEPLAKNIQYF

J: TRBJ2-2
D: NA
size: NA
V: TRBV12-3/TRBV12-4
DNA: TGTGCCAGCGGGGACACAGGACCCAGCAACACCGGGGAGCTGTTTTTT
CDR3: CASGDTGPSNTGELFF

J: TRBJ1-2
D: TRBD1
size: few
V: TRBV6-5
DNA: TGTGCCAGCAGTGACAGGGAGGACGGCTACACCTTC
CDR3: CASSDREDGYTF

J: TRBJ2-2
D: NA
size: NA
V: TRBV6-2/TRBV6-3
DNA: TGTGCCAGCAGTTCCGGCCAGTTGAACACCGGGGAGCTGTTTTTT
CDR3: CASSSGQLNTGELFF

J: TRBJ2-7
D: TRBD2
size: NA
V: TRBV3-1
DNA: TGTGCCAGCAGCCAAGGTAGCCTGCGGGGGTCCTACGAGCAGTACTTC
CDR3: CASSQGSLRGSYEQYF

J: TRBJ2-2
D: NA
size: NA
V: TRBV24-1
DNA: TGTGCCACCCAGGGATTTGACACCGGGGAGCTGTTTTTT
CDR3: CATQGFDTGELFF

J: TRBJ2-1
D: NA
size: NA
V: TRBV28
DNA: TGTGCCAGCATTCCGGGGGATGCTCGCTCCTACAATGAGCAGTTCTTC
CDR3: CASIPGDARSYNEQFF

J: TRBJ1-5
D: NA
size: few
V: TRBV3-1
DNA: TGTGCCAGCAGCCAAGGGGCCCGAGATAGCAATCAGCCCCAGCATTTT
CDR3: CASSQGARDSNQPQHF

J: TRBJ2-7
D: TRBD1
size: NA
V: TRBV6-2/TRBV6-3
DNA: TGTGCCAGCAGAACCGACAGGGACCGGGACGAGCAGTACTTC
CDR3: CASRTDRDRDEQYF

J: TRBJ1-1
D: NA
size: few
V: TRBV27
DNA: TGTGCCAGCAGTTTTAGTGGGGCACAGGAGAACACTGAAGCTTTCTTT
CDR3: CASSFSGAQENTEAFF

J: TRBJ1-1
D: NA
size: few
V: TRBV7-9
DNA: TGTGCCAGCAGCTTAGGGGGCGATAGCACTGAAGCTTTCTTT
CDR3: CASSLGGDSTEAFF

J: TRBJ2-1
D: TRBD2
size: NA
V: TRBV28
DNA: TGTGCCAGCAGTTTATCCCCCTTAGCGGGGACTGACTACAATGCGCAGTTCTTC
CDR3: CASSLSPLAGTDYNAQFF

J: TRBJ2-5
D: TRBD2
size: NA
V: TRBV2
DNA: TGTGCCAGTAGCGGGAGCTTGGTGGAGACCCAGTACTTC
CDR3: CASSGSLVETQYF

J: TRBJ2-1
D: NA
size: few
V: TRBV19
DNA: TGTGCCAGTAGTACGAGGGCGTACGGTTTCAATGAGCAGTTCTTC
CDR3: CASSTRAYGFNEQFF

J: TRBJ2-7
D: NA
size: NA
V: TRBV23-1
DNA: TGCGCCAGCAGTCACCCGGGGTCGCAGGGAGCACTGAAGGACGAGCAGTACTTC
CDR3: CASSHPGSQGALKDEQYF

J: TRBJ2-7
D: NA
size: few
V: TRBV2
DNA: TGTGCCAGCAAGGCTATCTACGAGCAGTACTTC
CDR3: CASKAIYEQYF

J: TRBJ2-1
D: NA
size: NA
V: TRBV6-1
DNA: TGTGCCAGCAGTGAACCGGGACCCCTTCTATACAATGAGCAGTTCTTC
CDR3: CASSEPGPLLYNEQFF

J: TRBJ1-1
D: NA
size: NA
V: TRBV19
DNA: TGTGCCAGTAAGTTCGAGGGCACTGAAGCTTTCTTT
CDR3: CASKFEGTEAFF

J: TRBJ2-5
D: NA
size: few
V: TRBV28
DNA: TGTGCCAGCAGTTTCTGGGCGGAGGACCAAGGAGAGACCCAGTACTTC
CDR3: CASSFWAEDQGETQYF

J: TRBJ1-2
D: TRBD1
size: few
V: TRBV12-3/TRBV12-4
DNA: TGTGCCCCGGGACAGGGAGATTACGGGCCGCCACTTATCGGAGGCTACACCTTC
CDR3: CAPGQGDYGPPLIGGYTF

J: TRBJ1-1
D: NA
size: few
V: TRBV10-3
DNA: TGTGCCATCACGGAGAGCATGAACACTGAAGCTTTCTTT
CDR3: CAITESMNTEAFF

J: TRBJ1-2
D: TRBD1
size: few
V: TRBV7-2
DNA: TGTGCCAGCAGCATACAGGGGGAAGGGTATGGCTACACCTTC
CDR3: CASSIQGEGYGYTF

J: TRBJ2-7
D: NA
size: NA
V: TRBV28
DNA: TGTGCCAGCAGCCCGACGCCCCCCTACGAGCAGTACTTC
CDR3: CASSPTPPYEQYF

J: TRBJ2-7
D: TRBD2
size: NA
V: TRBV7-2
DNA: TGTGCCAGCAGCTCGACCTTACTAGCGGGCTCCTACGATCAGTACTTC
CDR3: CASSSTLLAGSYDQYF

J: TRBJ1-1
D: TRBD1
size: few
V: TRBV7-9
DNA: TGTGCCAGCAGCTTAGGGGGGACAGGGTACACTGAAGCTTTCTTT
CDR3: CASSLGGTGYTEAFF

J: TRBJ2-3
D: NA
size: few
V: TRBV7-2
DNA: TGTGCCAGCAGCTTAAAGTCGGACTGGGAACATACGCAGTATTTT
CDR3: CASSLKSDWEHTQYF

J: TRBJ2-1
D: TRBD2
size: NA
V: TRBV7-3
DNA: TGTGCCAGCAGCTTAGGCGGGGGGATTTTCGGAGAGCAGTTCTTC
CDR3: CASSLGGGIFGEQFF

J: TRBJ1-1
D: NA
size: NA
V: TRBV27
DNA: TGTGCCAGCAGTTTACGTGGCAGGGGAATTATGAACACTGAAGCTTTCTTT
CDR3: CASSLRGRGIMNTEAFF

J: TRBJ2-7
D: TRBD2
size: NA
V: TRBV20-1
DNA: TGCAGTGCTCGCTCAGCGGGACCCTACGAGCAGTACTTC
CDR3: CSARSAGPYEQYF

J: TRBJ2-1
D: TRBD2
size: once
V: TRBV20-1
DNA: TGCAGTGCTCCTACTCTAGCGGGTAGCTCCTACAATGAGCAGTTCTTC
CDR3: CSAPTLAGSSYNEQFF

J: TRBJ1-1
D: NA
size: NA
V: TRBV5-5
DNA: TGTGCCAGCAGCTTGTGGACCCAAACTGAAGCTTTCTTT
CDR3: CASSLWTQTEAFF

J: TRBJ1-6
D: NA
size: few
V: TRBV12-3/TRBV12-4
DNA: TGTGCCAGCAGCCCCGACACGGGGTGGCGGTCACCCCTCCACTTT
CDR3: CASSPDTGWRSPLHF

J: TRBJ1-2
D: NA
size: NA
V: TRBV7-3
DNA: TGTGCCAGCAGCATCGATCCCTTGGGCAACCATGGCTACACCTTC
CDR3: CASSIDPLGNHGYTF

J: TRBJ2-7
D: NA
size: few
V: TRBV7-2
DNA: TGTGCCAGCAGCTTAGGGCTTAAGTGGGGGGCCCCCTACGAGCAGTACTTC
CDR3: CASSLGLKWGAPYEQYF